This T cell receptor (beta chain) appears in the sequencing data of a study of cytomegalovirus exposure and HLA in healthy donors. CDR1 is MDHEN and CDR2 is SYDVKM in the germline V gene. The CDR3 totals 16 residues. The V gene end was trimmed by 5 bases and the J gene end by 5 bases; junction bases not matched to a gene: 14. This PCR relied on a set of 60 Vbeta primers and 13 Jbeta primers. The table came from immunoSEQ multiplex PCR; TCRdb's copy has only in-frame clones and leaves some out. The repertoire has 160,000 or so clones, more than 65% of them found once; the top ten carry roughly 1.2%. The sequence was collected from a woman in her forties or fifties in good health and CMV-seronegative. Sequences were obtained from PBMCs. The chain couples TRBV28 to TRBJ1-1, with 7 bases lining up with TRBD1. Written as DNA, the CDR3 is TGTGCCAGCAGTCTCTCGCTCGACAGGGATAGGACTGAAGCTTTCTTT. Protein: CASSLSLDRDRTEAFF.